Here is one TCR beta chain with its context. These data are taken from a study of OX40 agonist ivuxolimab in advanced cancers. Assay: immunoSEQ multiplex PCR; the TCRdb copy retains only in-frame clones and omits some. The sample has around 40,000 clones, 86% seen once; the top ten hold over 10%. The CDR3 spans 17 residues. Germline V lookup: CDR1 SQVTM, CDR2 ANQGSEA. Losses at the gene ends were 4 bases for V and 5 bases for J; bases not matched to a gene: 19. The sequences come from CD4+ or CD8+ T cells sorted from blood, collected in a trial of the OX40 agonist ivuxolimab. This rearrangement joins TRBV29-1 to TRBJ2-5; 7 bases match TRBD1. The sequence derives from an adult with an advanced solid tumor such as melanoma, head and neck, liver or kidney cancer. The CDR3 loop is CSVVGLPDRELYETQYF. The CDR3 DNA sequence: TGCAGCGTTGTAGGTTTACCCGACAGGGAATTATATGAGACCCAGTACTTC.